The 30 T cell receptor beta chains below all came from one sample that was sequenced in a study of shared clonotypes between healthy human individuals. Naive-designated CD8 cells lacked CD45RO, were positively enriched for CCR7, and omitted terminally differentiated effector memory CD45RA+ cells. Assay used: immunoSEQ multiplex PCR; TCRdb lists only in-frame clones, some missing. The sample carries hundreds of thousands of clones, around 96% recorded once. The specimen sequenced was naive CD8+ T cells sorted from blood. These receptors were obtained from a woman in her twenties or thirties in good health.

The chain combines TRBV5-4 with TRBJ1-1, with 12 bases lining up with TRBD1. The CDR3 covers 17 residues. The germline V gene has CDR1 SGHNT and CDR2 YYREEE (reference sequence). The trim removed 4 bases at V and 5 bases at J, leaving 12 bases unmatched. CDR3 DNA sequence: TGTGCCAGCAGCCCGGCCGGGACAGGGGGCTTTTGGACTGAAGCTTTCTTT. Translation gives CASSPAGTGGFWTEAFF.

This clone was detected only a few times. This chain joins TRBV19 and TRBJ2-7; TRBD2 matches at 7 bases. With 5 bases clipped from V and 2 bases from J, the junction kept 6 bases outside the gene matches. The CDR3 is made up of 14 amino acids. Germline CDR1 reads LNHDA; CDR2 reads SQIVND (reference sequence). CDR3 nucleotide sequence: TGTGCCAGTAGTTCAGCTAGCGGAGCCTACGAGCAGTACTTC. This encodes CASSSASGAYEQYF.

The chain uses TRBV5-5 and TRBJ2-7; possible D gene TRBD2, 6 bases. This CDR3 is 15 amino acids long. Deletions cut 0 bases from V and 3 bases from J, with 13 bases between. Germline loops: CDR1 SGHKS, CDR2 YYEKEE (reference sequence). The CDR3 protein is CASSLEPGDGYEQYF. CDR3 sequence (DNA): TGTGCCAGCAGCTTGGAGCCGGGGGACGGCTACGAGCAGTACTTC.

The chain is built from TRBV28 and TRBJ1-1; TRBD1 is a possible D gene (5 bases). Trimming shortened V by 5 bases and J by 0 bases, and 19 bases separated the two germline ends. Germline V gene data show CDR1 as MDHEN and CDR2 as SYDVKM. The CDR3 is 17 residues long. This CDR3 is CASSTRTIGGMNTEAFF. CDR3 DNA sequence: TGTGCCAGCAGTACTAGGACAATTGGGGGGATGAACACTGAAGCTTTCTTT.

The rearrangement joins TRBV7-9 to TRBJ1-1; 9 nucleotides align to TRBD1. J gave up 4 bases and V 6 bases, and 6 bases lay outside the gene matches. Germline loops: CDR1 SEHNR, CDR2 FQNEAQ (reference sequence). The CDR3 consists of 14 residues. CDR3 bases: TGTGCCAGCAGGGGACAGGGCCTGGCCACTGAAGCTTTCTTT. Protein sequence: CASRGQGLATEAFF. Full variable domain (remainder filled in from reference TRBV7-9 and TRBJ1-1): DTGVSQNPRHKITKRGQNVTFRCDPISEHNRLYWYRQTLGQGPEFLTYFQNEAQLEKSRLLSDRFSAERPKGSFSTLEIQRTEQGDSAMYLCASRGQGLATEAFFGQGTRLTVV.

The chain joins TRBV5-1 to TRBJ2-7, with D perhaps being TRBD1 or TRBD2 (6 bases each). This CDR3 is built from 14 residues. Germline V gene data show CDR1 as SGHRS and CDR2 as YFSETQ. V lost 1 base, J lost 7 bases, and 15 bases lay in between. This CDR3 is CASSLTGRSEEQYF. DNA of the CDR3: TGCGCCAGCAGCTTGACAGGGAGGTCGGAGGAGCAGTACTTC.

V and J are TRBV27 and TRBJ2-3, with 9 bases aligning to TRBD1. The length of the CDR3 is 16 residues. Germline V gene data show CDR1 as MNHEY and CDR2 as SMNVEV (reference sequence). The ends lost 5 bases at V and 0 bases at J; junction bases unmatched: 6. The CDR3 DNA follows: TGTGCCAGCAGTCCCGGGACAGGGTTAAGCACAGATACGCAGTATTTT. Protein: CASSPGTGLSTDTQYF.

The chain recombines TRBV11-2 with TRBJ2-6, with 7 positions matching TRBD1. J gave up 3 bases and V 9 bases, and 8 bases lay outside the gene matches. Germline values: CDR1 SGHAT, CDR2 FQNNGV. This CDR3 has 15 residues. CDR3 DNA sequence: TGTGCCAGTACAGACAGGGCGTATGGGGCCAACGTCCTGACTTTC. Its translation: CASTDRAYGANVLTF.

The chain combines TRBV4-2 with TRBJ2-1; tentative D call: TRBD2 (5 bases). Germline-derived CDR1 and CDR2 are LGHNA and YNFKEQ. This CDR3 has 13 residues. V was shortened by 6 bases and J by 7 bases, with 13 bases between the two germline ends. This chain's CDR3 is CASRDRRGNEQFF. In DNA form, the CDR3 reads TGTGCCAGCAGAGATCGGCGCGGGAATGAGCAGTTCTTC.

The chain joins TRBV9 to TRBJ2-3, with D unresolved. Germline values: CDR1 SGDLS, CDR2 YYNGEE. This CDR3 has 16 residues. Between the trimmed V and J ends, which lost 0 bases and 0 bases, there was a span of 11 bases. This CDR3 reads CASSVEAAPSTDTQYF. DNA of the CDR3: TGTGCCAGCAGCGTAGAGGCAGCCCCCAGCACAGATACGCAGTATTTT.

The chain combines TRBV4-2 with TRBJ2-1; 12 nucleotides match TRBD2. CDR1 LGHNA and CDR2 YNFKEQ come from the germline V gene. The CDR3 covers 16 residues. V dropped 3 bases and J dropped 7; count of bases not matched to a gene: 7. CDR3 region: CASSHFLAGGSNEQFF. CDR3 bases: TGTGCCAGCAGCCATTTCCTAGCGGGAGGGTCGAATGAGCAGTTCTTC.

This rearrangement joins TRBV5-8 to TRBJ1-1; D gene unclear. Trimming stripped 0 bases from V and 2 bases from J, with 8 bases between. CDR3 length equals 14 residues. Germline CDR1 is SGHTS and CDR2 is YDEGEE. The CDR3 DNA reads as TGTGCCAGCAGCTTGGACAGAACAAACACTGAAGCTTTCTTT. Its translation: CASSLDRTNTEAFF.

The chain combines TRBV27 with TRBJ2-7; D possibly matches TRBD1 or TRBD2 (5 bases each). The CDR3 is 15 amino acids. The germline V gene encodes CDR1 MNHEY and CDR2 SMNVEV (reference sequence). Between the trimmed V and J ends, which lost 3 bases and 3 bases, there was a span of 15 bases. CDR3 sequence (DNA): TGTGCCAGCAGTTTGGGCCGTGGGGGAGACTACGAGCAGTACTTC. Encoded protein: CASSLGRGGDYEQYF.

This clone was detected only once. V and J are TRBV6-1 and TRBJ1-5; D gene uncertain. CDR3 size: 9 residues. Per the germline V gene, CDR1 is MNHNS and CDR2 is SASEGT. Deletions cut 6 bases from V and 7 bases from J, with 1 base between. This CDR3 reads CASSQPQHF. CDR3 nucleotides: TGTGCCAGCAGCCAGCCCCAGCATTTT.

V usage is TRBV25-1 and J usage is TRBJ1-3; TRBD1 might be the D (5 bases). The CDR3 totals 14 residues. The germline V gene has CDR1 MGHDK and CDR2 SYGVNS. V was shortened by 4 bases and J by 3 bases, with 10 bases between the two germline ends. CDR3 amino acids: CASSVQGDGNTIYF. The CDR3 bases are TGTGCCAGCAGTGTGCAGGGTGATGGAAACACCATATATTTT.

The chain has TRBV9 and TRBJ2-7; 10 bases fit TRBD2. Germline values: CDR1 SGDLS, CDR2 YYNGEE. This CDR3 contains 14 residues. Losses at the gene ends were 4 bases for V and 7 bases for J; bases not matched to a gene: 8. For the CDR3, the DNA is TGTGCCAGCAGCCCCCGGACTAGCGGTGAGGAGCAGTACTTC. This gives the protein CASSPRTSGEEQYF.

V gene TRBV2 combines with J gene TRBJ2-5; 11 nucleotides align to TRBD2. This CDR3 is built from 15 residues. Trimming at V came to 2 bases and at J to 4 bases, leaving 3 bases not matched to a gene. The germline gives CDR1 SNHLY, CDR2 FYNNEI. The chain's CDR3 is CASSEPTSGRETQYF. The DNA for the CDR3 is TGTGCCAGCAGTGAACCTACTAGCGGGAGAGAGACCCAGTACTTC.

The chain recombines TRBV28 with TRBJ1-1, with 8 bases matching TRBD1. Germline V gives CDR1 MDHEN, CDR2 SYDVKM. This CDR3 region has 18 residues. Unmatched junction bases numbered 20, after V lost 6 bases and J lost 5 bases. In DNA, the CDR3 is TGTGCCAGCAGCGAAATTCCAGGGGGCCTAGGGGTTAGGACTGAAGCTTTCTTT. Encoded protein: CASSEIPGGLGVRTEAFF.

The CDR3 sequence: CASSSGLAGGPGDTQYF. For the CDR3, the DNA is TGCGCCAGCAGCTCGGGACTAGCGGGAGGGCCGGGAGATACGCAGTATTTT. This chain uses TRBV5-1 with TRBJ2-3; 16 bases are a match to TRBD2. V lost 3 bases to trimming and J lost 5 bases; unmatched junction nucleotides: 6. CDR1 and CDR2 (germline): SGHRS, YFSETQ. The CDR3 spans 17 residues.

This clone has only one observation. The V gene is TRBV28, the J gene TRBJ1-1, with 7 bases identical to TRBD1. The CDR3 is made up of 14 amino acids. Losses at the gene ends were 6 bases for V and 3 bases for J; bases not matched to a gene: 7. The germline gives CDR1 MDHEN, CDR2 SYDVKM. This CDR3 reads CASRGDSWYTEAFF. The CDR3 DNA sequence: TGTGCCAGCAGAGGGGACAGCTGGTACACTGAAGCTTTCTTT.

This chain connects TRBV7-2 to TRBJ2-3; D call uncertain. CDR1 is SGHTA, CDR2 FQGNSA, per germline. Trimming cost V 5 bases and J 4 bases, with 13 bases left between them. The CDR3 extends over 14 amino acids. CDR3 loop: CASSAWVVPDTQYF. CDR3 bases: TGTGCCAGCAGCGCGTGGGTGGTCCCAGATACGCAGTATTTT. The variable domain in full, completed from reference TRBV7-2 and TRBJ2-3, reads GAGVSQSPSNKVTEKGKDVELRCDPISGHTALYWYRQSLGQGLEFLIYFQGNSAPDKSGLPSDRFSAERTGGSVSTLTIQRTQQEDSAVYLCASSAWVVPDTQYFGPGTRLTVL.

V usage is TRBV28 and J usage is TRBJ2-7; D unresolved. Germline V lookup: CDR1 MDHEN, CDR2 SYDVKM. V was shortened by 7 bases and J by 0 bases, with 16 bases between the two germline ends. This CDR3 has 15 residues. In DNA form, the CDR3 reads TGTGCCAGCAATCAGGTCCAGCAGGCCTCCTACGAGCAGTACTTC. It codes for CASNQVQQASYEQYF.

The CDR3 loop reads CASSFEEDPGWNTEAFF. The CDR3 DNA follows: TGTGCCAGCAGCTTTGAGGAGGACCCCGGGTGGAACACTGAAGCTTTCTTT. V gene TRBV5-5 combines with J gene TRBJ1-1; no clear D gene. This CDR3 spans 17 amino acids. Germline V gives CDR1 SGHKS, CDR2 YYEKEE (reference sequence). The germline V and J ends were trimmed by 2 bases and 1 base, with 18 bases remaining between them.

J is TRBJ2-7 and V is TRBV28; D might be TRBD1 (7 bases). The CDR3 is 17 amino acids. Germline assignment: CDR1 MDHEN and CDR2 SYDVKM. The V gene lost 3 bases and the J gene lost 1 base, with 19 bases spanning the gap. As DNA, the CDR3 is TGTGCCAGCAGTTTGCCTTCCGCGGGACAGTTATCCTACGAGCAGTACTTC. It codes for CASSLPSAGQLSYEQYF.

The chain joins TRBV19 to TRBJ1-5, with 8 bases lining up with TRBD1. CDR3 length: 15 amino acids. The V gene end was trimmed by 7 bases and the J gene end by 2 bases; junction bases not matched to a gene: 7. Germline-derived CDR1 and CDR2 are LNHDA and SQIVND (reference sequence). CDR3 amino acids: CASIADREGNQPQHF. The CDR3 DNA reads as TGTGCCAGTATCGCGGACAGGGAGGGCAATCAGCCCCAGCATTTT.

The chain links TRBV27 to TRBJ2-1; 10 positions agree with TRBD2. Germline CDR1 MNHEY, CDR2 SMNVEV (reference sequence). J was trimmed by 2 bases and V by 7 bases; bases with no gene match: 5. The CDR3 is made up of 15 amino acids. CDR3 DNA sequence: TGTGCCAGCACCCCAGGGACTAGCGCCTACAATGAGCAGTTCTTC. Translating gives CASTPGTSAYNEQFF.

The gene calls are TRBV28 and TRBJ2-4; 8 bases fit TRBD2. The V gene end was trimmed by 2 bases and the J gene end by 6 bases; junction bases not matched to a gene: 18. This CDR3 contains 19 residues. CDR1 and CDR2 from the germline V gene are MDHEN and SYDVKM. CDR3 sequence reads: CASSLRGNSGSAWGNIQYF. CDR3 sequence (DNA): TGTGCCAGCAGTTTAAGGGGTAACAGCGGGAGTGCTTGGGGAAACATTCAGTACTTC.

Turning to this clone: The sample has other DNA sequences that encode this CDR3 too. The V gene is TRBV6-1, the J gene TRBJ2-7; D gene unclear. CDR1 is MNHNS and CDR2 is SASEGT in the germline V gene. This CDR3 is built from 10 residues. V lost 6 bases and J 3 bases, leaving 3 bases between the germline ends. CDR3 amino acids: CASRDYEQYF. Here the CDR3 DNA reads TGTGCCAGCAGGGACTACGAGCAGTACTTC.

This sequence joins TRBV6-5 and TRBJ1-1, with 8 bases identical to TRBD1. CDR1 is MNHEY and CDR2 is SVGAGI in the germline V gene. CDR3 length equals 15 residues. V was pared by 6 bases and J by 4 bases, with 10 bases of the junction left unmatched. As DNA, the CDR3 is TGTGCCAGCAGGCTACTACAGGGGGAAGGCACTGAAGCTTTCTTT. This codes for CASRLLQGEGTEAFF.

This chain joins TRBV27 and TRBJ1-2; 8 bases line up with TRBD1. Germline values: CDR1 MNHEY, CDR2 SMNVEV (reference sequence). The length of the CDR3 is 14 residues. Unmatched junction bases numbered 5, after V lost 5 bases and J lost 3 bases. CDR3 residues: CASSLGGQDYGYTF. As DNA, the CDR3 is TGTGCCAGCAGTCTGGGGGGACAGGACTATGGCTACACCTTC.